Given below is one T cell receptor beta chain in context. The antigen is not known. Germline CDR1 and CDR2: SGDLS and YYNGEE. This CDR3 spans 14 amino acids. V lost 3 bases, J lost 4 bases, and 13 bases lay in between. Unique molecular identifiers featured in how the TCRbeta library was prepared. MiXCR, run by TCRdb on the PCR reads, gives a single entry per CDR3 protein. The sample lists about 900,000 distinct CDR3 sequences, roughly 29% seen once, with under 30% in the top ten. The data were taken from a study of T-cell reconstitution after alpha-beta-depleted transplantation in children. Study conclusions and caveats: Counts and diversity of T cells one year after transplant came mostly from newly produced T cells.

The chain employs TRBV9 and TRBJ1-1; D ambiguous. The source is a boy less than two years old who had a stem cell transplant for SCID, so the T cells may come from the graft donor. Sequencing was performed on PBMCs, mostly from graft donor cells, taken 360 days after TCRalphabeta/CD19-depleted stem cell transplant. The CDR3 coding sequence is TGTGCCAGCAGCGCCCGGGCCACGGGCACTGAAGCTTTCTTT. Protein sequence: CASSARATGTEAFF.